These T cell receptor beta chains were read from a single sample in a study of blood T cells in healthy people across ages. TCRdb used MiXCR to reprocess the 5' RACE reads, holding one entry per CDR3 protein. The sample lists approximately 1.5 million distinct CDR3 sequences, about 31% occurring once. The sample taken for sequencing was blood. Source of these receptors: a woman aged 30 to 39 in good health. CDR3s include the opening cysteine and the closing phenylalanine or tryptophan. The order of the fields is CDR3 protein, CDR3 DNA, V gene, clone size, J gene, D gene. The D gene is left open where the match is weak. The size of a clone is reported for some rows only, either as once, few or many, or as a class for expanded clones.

CDR3aa: CSVSAGGYNEQFF
CDR3nt: TGCAGTGTTTCGGCGGGAGGGTACAATGAGCAGTTCTTC
v_gene: TRBV29-1
abundance: many
j_gene: TRBJ2-1
d_gene: TRBD2

CDR3aa: CASSSLRGETQYF
CDR3nt: TGTGCCAGCAGCTCCCTCAGGGGGGAGACCCAGTACTTC
v_gene: TRBV7-7
abundance: many
j_gene: TRBJ2-5
d_gene: TRBD1

CDR3aa: CASRFPDRNNQPQHF
CDR3nt: TGTGCCAGCAGATTCCCCGACAGAAACAATCAGCCCCAGCATTTT
v_gene: TRBV6-6
abundance: few
j_gene: TRBJ1-5
d_gene: .

CDR3aa: CASSLAWTSGGSTSSYEQYF
CDR3nt: TGTGCCAGCAGTTTGGCATGGACTAGCGGGGGGTCAACCTCCTCCTACGAGCAGTACTTC
v_gene: TRBV6-5
abundance: .
j_gene: TRBJ2-7
d_gene: TRBD2

CDR3aa: CASSLGGQSRKLFF
CDR3nt: TGTGCCAGCAGTTTAGGTGGCCAGTCGAGAAAACTGTTTTTT
v_gene: TRBV28
abundance: .
j_gene: TRBJ1-4
d_gene: .

CDR3aa: CSTRGSQGGYTF
CDR3nt: TGCAGTACTAGAGGTAGCCAGGGCGGCTACACCTTC
v_gene: TRBV20-1
abundance: .
j_gene: TRBJ1-2
d_gene: .

CDR3aa: CASSSPGTGESNQPQHF
CDR3nt: TGTGCCAGCAGCTCCCCCGGGACAGGGGAAAGCAATCAGCCCCAGCATTTT
v_gene: TRBV7-3
abundance: few
j_gene: TRBJ1-5
d_gene: TRBD1

CDR3aa: CASSSSQVRDLDIQYF
CDR3nt: TGTGCCAGCAGTTCGTCCCAGGTTAGAGATCTGGACATTCAGTACTTC
v_gene: TRBV28
abundance: .
j_gene: TRBJ2-4
d_gene: .

CDR3aa: CASSFTGSPEETQYF
CDR3nt: TGTGCCAGCAGCTTCACGGGGTCACCCGAAGAGACCCAGTACTTC
v_gene: TRBV7-9
abundance: .
j_gene: TRBJ2-5
d_gene: .

CDR3aa: CASSSGTSRNGQFF
CDR3nt: TGTGCCAGCAGCTCAGGGACTAGTAGGAATGGGCAGTTCTTC
v_gene: TRBV7-9
abundance: .
j_gene: TRBJ2-1
d_gene: TRBD2

CDR3aa: CSASRRPLPTYEQYF
CDR3nt: TGCAGTGCTAGCCGGAGGCCACTCCCCACCTACGAGCAGTACTTC
v_gene: TRBV20-1
abundance: few
j_gene: TRBJ2-7
d_gene: .

CDR3aa: CASSLAERSGYTF
CDR3nt: TGCGCCAGCAGCTTGGCCGAGCGAAGTGGCTACACCTTC
v_gene: TRBV5-1
abundance: .
j_gene: TRBJ1-2
d_gene: .

CDR3aa: CASSPPQYNEQFF
CDR3nt: TGTGCCAGCTCACCACCTCAATACAATGAGCAGTTCTTC
v_gene: TRBV7-3
abundance: .
j_gene: TRBJ2-1
d_gene: .

CDR3aa: CSAAYLEGYTF
CDR3nt: TGCAGTGCCGCCTACCTGGAGGGCTACACCTTC
v_gene: TRBV20-1
abundance: few
j_gene: TRBJ1-2
d_gene: .

CDR3aa: CASSLGLPPSYGYTF
CDR3nt: TGCGCCAGCAGCTTGGGACTCCCCCCTAGCTATGGCTACACCTTC
v_gene: TRBV5-1
abundance: .
j_gene: TRBJ1-2
d_gene: .

CDR3aa: CAWIGLAGFLTDTQYF
CDR3nt: TGTGCCTGGATAGGGCTAGCGGGGTTTCTCACAGATACGCAGTATTTT
v_gene: TRBV30
abundance: .
j_gene: TRBJ2-3
d_gene: TRBD2

CDR3aa: CAISETGPNYGYTF
CDR3nt: TGTGCCATCAGTGAGACCGGGCCTAACTATGGCTACACCTTC
v_gene: TRBV10-3
abundance: many
j_gene: TRBJ1-2
d_gene: .

CDR3aa: CASSSDSGPWEQYF
CDR3nt: TGTGCCAGCAGTTCGGATAGCGGACCTTGGGAGCAGTACTTC
v_gene: TRBV28
abundance: .
j_gene: TRBJ2-7
d_gene: .

CDR3aa: CASSSHPSGGGYEQFF
CDR3nt: TGTGCCAGCAGCTCTCACCCCTCAGGGGGCGGGTATGAGCAGTTCTTC
v_gene: TRBV11-2
abundance: .
j_gene: TRBJ2-1
d_gene: TRBD1

CDR3aa: CASSSRPGKGASYNEQFF
CDR3nt: TGTGCCAGCAGCTCGCGCCCCGGAAAGGGGGCTTCCTACAATGAGCAGTTCTTC
v_gene: TRBV7-9
abundance: .
j_gene: TRBJ2-1
d_gene: TRBD1

CDR3aa: CASSESWDSLAFF
CDR3nt: TGTGCCAGCAGTGAGTCCTGGGATTCTTTAGCTTTCTTT
v_gene: TRBV6-1
abundance: .
j_gene: TRBJ1-1
d_gene: .

CDR3aa: CASSPRWGVGGQPQHF
CDR3nt: TGCGCCAGCAGCCCTCGGTGGGGGGTTGGGGGTCAGCCCCAGCATTTT
v_gene: TRBV4-1
abundance: few
j_gene: TRBJ1-5
d_gene: .

CDR3aa: CASSYSGPTNYGYTF
CDR3nt: TGTGCCAGCAGTTACTCAGGACCGACAAACTATGGCTACACCTTC
v_gene: TRBV6-8
abundance: .
j_gene: TRBJ1-2
d_gene: .

CDR3aa: CASAPPGTVSYEQYF
CDR3nt: TGCGCCAGCGCCCCCCCTGGGACAGTCTCCTACGAGCAGTACTTC
v_gene: TRBV10-1
abundance: .
j_gene: TRBJ2-7
d_gene: TRBD1

CDR3aa: CASSYSAGGDEKLFF
CDR3nt: TGTGCCAGCAGTTACTCGGCGGGGGGGGATGAAAAGCTGTTTTTT
v_gene: TRBV6-6
abundance: .
j_gene: TRBJ1-4
d_gene: .

CDR3aa: CASSSSYFLGEQYF
CDR3nt: TGTGCCAGCAGCTCTTCCTACTTCCTAGGGGAGCAGTACTTC
v_gene: TRBV11-2
abundance: once
j_gene: TRBJ2-4
d_gene: .

CDR3aa: CASSWGMGNYNEQFF
CDR3nt: TGTGCCAGCAGCTGGGGTATGGGCAACTACAATGAGCAGTTCTTC
v_gene: TRBV7-2
abundance: .
j_gene: TRBJ2-1
d_gene: .

CDR3aa: CASSLGQINEKLFF
CDR3nt: TGTGCCAGCAGCTTAGGACAGATTAATGAAAAACTGTTTTTT
v_gene: TRBV7-9
abundance: .
j_gene: TRBJ1-4
d_gene: .

CDR3aa: CASSYKGDPYKGNYGYTF
CDR3nt: TGTGCCAGCAGTTATAAGGGGGATCCATATAAGGGAAACTATGGCTACACCTTC
v_gene: TRBV6-2/TRBV6-3
abundance: .
j_gene: TRBJ1-2
d_gene: .

CDR3aa: CSASRGDLYNEQFF
CDR3nt: TGCAGTGCTAGCCGAGGGGATCTCTACAATGAGCAGTTCTTC
v_gene: TRBV20-1
abundance: .
j_gene: TRBJ2-1
d_gene: .

CDR3aa: CSASRGTPNTEAFF
CDR3nt: TGCAGTGCTAGCCGTGGGACACCGAACACTGAAGCTTTCTTT
v_gene: TRBV20-1
abundance: few
j_gene: TRBJ1-1
d_gene: .

CDR3aa: CASRNTGVDQPQHF
CDR3nt: TGTGCCAGCAGAAATACAGGGGTCGATCAGCCCCAGCATTTT
v_gene: TRBV12-3/TRBV12-4
abundance: .
j_gene: TRBJ1-5
d_gene: TRBD1

CDR3aa: CASTINTGGSDTEAFF
CDR3nt: TGCGCCAGCACCATTAATACAGGGGGCTCGGACACTGAAGCTTTCTTT
v_gene: TRBV4-1
abundance: few
j_gene: TRBJ1-1
d_gene: TRBD1

CDR3aa: CSASERAGGRETQYF
CDR3nt: TGCAGTGCTAGCGAGCGAGCGGGAGGACGAGAGACCCAGTACTTC
v_gene: TRBV20-1
abundance: few
j_gene: TRBJ2-5
d_gene: TRBD2

CDR3aa: CASDQGQGIYEQYF
CDR3nt: TGTGCCAGCGACCAAGGGCAGGGGATCTACGAGCAGTACTTC
v_gene: TRBV5-8
abundance: few
j_gene: TRBJ2-7
d_gene: .

CDR3aa: CASSQERGIGYGYTF
CDR3nt: TGCGCCAGCAGCCAAGAAAGGGGAATAGGGTATGGCTACACCTTC
v_gene: TRBV4-1
abundance: .
j_gene: TRBJ1-2
d_gene: .

CDR3aa: CASSQRPGAYEQYF
CDR3nt: TGCGCCAGCAGCCAAAGGCCGGGGGCCTACGAGCAGTACTTC
v_gene: TRBV4-1
abundance: .
j_gene: TRBJ2-7
d_gene: .

CDR3aa: CSARDQEVLAGLNEQFF
CDR3nt: TGCAGTGCTAGAGATCAGGAGGTACTAGCGGGATTAAATGAGCAGTTCTTC
v_gene: TRBV20-1
abundance: few
j_gene: TRBJ2-1
d_gene: TRBD2

CDR3aa: CASSFTGGSILTNEKLFF
CDR3nt: TGTGCCAGCAGCTTTACAGGGGGTTCTATATTAACTAATGAAAAACTGTTTTTT
v_gene: TRBV13
abundance: .
j_gene: TRBJ1-4
d_gene: TRBD1

CDR3aa: CASASHTGELFF
CDR3nt: TGTGCCAGCGCTAGCCACACCGGGGAGCTGTTTTTT
v_gene: TRBV7-3
abundance: once
j_gene: TRBJ2-2
d_gene: .

CDR3aa: CASSYPEASSSYNEQFF
CDR3nt: TGTGCCAGCAGCTACCCGGAGGCTTCAAGCTCCTACAATGAGCAGTTCTTC
v_gene: TRBV7-9
abundance: few
j_gene: TRBJ2-1
d_gene: .

CDR3aa: CSVEGTGGFYNEQFF
CDR3nt: TGCAGCGTTGAAGGGACAGGGGGATTCTACAATGAGCAGTTCTTC
v_gene: TRBV29-1
abundance: few
j_gene: TRBJ2-1
d_gene: TRBD1

CDR3aa: CASSPRDRVGEQYF
CDR3nt: TGTGCCAGCAGCCCCCGGGACAGGGTGGGCGAGCAGTACTTC
v_gene: TRBV18
abundance: .
j_gene: TRBJ2-7
d_gene: TRBD1

CDR3aa: CSVSLAGGRDTQYF
CDR3nt: TGCAGCGTTTCCCTAGCGGGGGGCAGAGATACGCAGTATTTT
v_gene: TRBV29-1
abundance: .
j_gene: TRBJ2-3
d_gene: TRBD2

CDR3aa: CASSEYGGAGYNEQFF
CDR3nt: TGCGCCAGCAGTGAGTACGGGGGGGCCGGCTACAATGAGCAGTTCTTC
v_gene: TRBV10-1
abundance: once
j_gene: TRBJ2-1
d_gene: TRBD2

CDR3aa: CASSLEKEAFF
CDR3nt: TGTGCCAGCAGCTTAGAAAAAGAAGCTTTCTTT
v_gene: TRBV7-9
abundance: once
j_gene: TRBJ1-1
d_gene: .

CDR3aa: CATQPGQGYGELFF
CDR3nt: TGCGCCACCCAACCGGGACAGGGGTACGGGGAGCTGTTTTTT
v_gene: TRBV5-1
abundance: once
j_gene: TRBJ2-2
d_gene: TRBD1

CDR3aa: CSVLTRIPGTGAAYNEQFF
CDR3nt: TGCAGCGTTCTCACTCGTATCCCCGGGACAGGGGCCGCCTACAATGAGCAGTTCTTC
v_gene: TRBV29-1
abundance: many
j_gene: TRBJ2-1
d_gene: TRBD1

CDR3aa: CASSFLQNADTQYF
CDR3nt: TGTGCCAGCAGTTTCCTACAGAACGCAGATACGCAGTATTTC
v_gene: TRBV12-3/TRBV12-4
abundance: .
j_gene: TRBJ2-3
d_gene: .

CDR3aa: CSAKPPRGQSTEAFF
CDR3nt: TGCAGTGCTAAACCACCAAGGGGGCAGAGCACTGAAGCTTTCTTT
v_gene: TRBV20-1
abundance: .
j_gene: TRBJ1-1
d_gene: TRBD1

CDR3aa: CASSWRGQAQSGANVLTF
CDR3nt: TGCGCCAGCAGCTGGAGGGGACAGGCACAATCTGGGGCCAACGTCCTGACTTTC
v_gene: TRBV5-1
abundance: .
j_gene: TRBJ2-6
d_gene: TRBD1